The entry that follows covers one T cell receptor (beta chain) sequence. Antigen unknown. This sample was included in a study of cytomegalovirus exposure and HLA in healthy donors. Study observations and caveats: In the analysis, some V segments, TRBV6-2 and TRBV6-3 included, were excluded as indistinguishable. In a later analysis, a missense DCLRE1C variant was linked to TCR beta V- and J-gene trimming.

PCR employed 60 Vbeta and 13 Jbeta primers. The data were produced by immunoSEQ multiplex PCR, yet TCRdb's version contains in-frame clones alone and is incomplete. The sample records about 160,000 clones, just under 80% being singletons. The CDR3 length is 16 residues. Losses at the gene ends were 7 bases for V and 2 bases for J; bases not matched to a gene: 7. CDR1 is SGHRS and CDR2 is YFSETQ in the germline V gene. Despite likely unrecorded immune exposures, the donors were nominally healthy at the time of sampling. The source of this sequence is a man aged 30 to 39 in good health and CMV-seronegative. This chain links TRBV5-1 with TRBJ2-1; 12 bases line up with TRBD2. The sequencing sample was made of PBMCs. The CDR3 here is CASGAPSGRAYNEQFF. Here the CDR3 DNA reads TGCGCCAGCGGGGCCCCTAGCGGGAGGGCCTACAATGAGCAGTTCTTC.